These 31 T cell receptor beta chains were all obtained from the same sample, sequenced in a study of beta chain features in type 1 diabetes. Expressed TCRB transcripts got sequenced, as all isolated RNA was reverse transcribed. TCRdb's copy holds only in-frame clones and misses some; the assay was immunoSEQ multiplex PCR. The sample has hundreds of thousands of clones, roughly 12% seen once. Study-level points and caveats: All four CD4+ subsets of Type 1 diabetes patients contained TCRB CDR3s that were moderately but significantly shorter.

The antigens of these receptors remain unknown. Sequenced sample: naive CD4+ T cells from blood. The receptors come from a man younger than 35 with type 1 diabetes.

Written as DNA, the CDR3 is TGCGCCAGCAGCCAAGATATAGGCGGGGGAAGGGGCAAAAACATTCAGTACTTC. Amino acids: CASSQDIGGGRGKNIQYF. The chain couples TRBV4-1 to TRBJ2-4, with 7 nucleotides matching TRBD2. CDR3 length equals 18 residues. J lost 3 bases, V lost 0 bases, and 11 bases had no gene match. The germline V gene encodes CDR1 MGHRA and CDR2 YSYEKL.

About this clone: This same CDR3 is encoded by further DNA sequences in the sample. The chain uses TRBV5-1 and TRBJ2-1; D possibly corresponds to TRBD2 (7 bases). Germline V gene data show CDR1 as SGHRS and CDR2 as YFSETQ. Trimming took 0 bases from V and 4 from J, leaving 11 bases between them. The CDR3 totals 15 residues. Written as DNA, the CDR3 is TGCGCCAGCAGCTTGGGCGGGGGCCCTTACAATGAGCAGTTCTTC. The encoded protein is CASSLGGGPYNEQFF.

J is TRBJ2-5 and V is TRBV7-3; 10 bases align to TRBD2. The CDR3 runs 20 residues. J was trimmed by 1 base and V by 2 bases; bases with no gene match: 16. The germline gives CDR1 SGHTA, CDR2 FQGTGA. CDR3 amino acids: CASSLSQDSGGPSVQETQYF. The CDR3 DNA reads TGTGCCAGCAGCTTATCCCAGGATAGCGGGGGGCCCTCCGTCCAAGAGACCCAGTACTTC.

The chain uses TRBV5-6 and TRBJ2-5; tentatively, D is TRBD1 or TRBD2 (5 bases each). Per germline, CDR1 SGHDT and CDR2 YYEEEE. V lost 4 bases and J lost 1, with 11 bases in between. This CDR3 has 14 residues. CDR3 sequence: CASSRDVGQETQYF. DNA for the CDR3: TGTGCCAGCAGCCGGGACGTTGGCCAAGAGACCCAGTACTTC.

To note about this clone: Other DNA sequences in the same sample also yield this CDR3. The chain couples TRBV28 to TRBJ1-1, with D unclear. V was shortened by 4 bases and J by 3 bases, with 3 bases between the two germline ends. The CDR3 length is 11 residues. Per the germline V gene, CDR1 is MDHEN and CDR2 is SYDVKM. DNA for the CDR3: TGTGCCAGCAGTTACTACACTGAAGCTTTCTTT. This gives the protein CASSYYTEAFF.

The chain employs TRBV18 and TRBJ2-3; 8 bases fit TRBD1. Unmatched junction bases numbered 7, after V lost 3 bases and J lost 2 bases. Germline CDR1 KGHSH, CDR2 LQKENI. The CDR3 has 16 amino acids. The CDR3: CASSPQGAGNTDTQYF. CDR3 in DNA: TGTGCCAGCTCACCTCAGGGGGCGGGAAACACAGATACGCAGTATTTT.

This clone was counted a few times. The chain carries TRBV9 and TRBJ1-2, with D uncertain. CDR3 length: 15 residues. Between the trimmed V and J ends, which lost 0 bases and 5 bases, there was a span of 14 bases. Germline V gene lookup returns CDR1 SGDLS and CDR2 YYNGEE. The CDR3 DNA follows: TGTGCCAGCAGCGTAGCTGATGTGGCGGGGTATGGCTACACCTTC. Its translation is CASSVADVAGYGYTF.

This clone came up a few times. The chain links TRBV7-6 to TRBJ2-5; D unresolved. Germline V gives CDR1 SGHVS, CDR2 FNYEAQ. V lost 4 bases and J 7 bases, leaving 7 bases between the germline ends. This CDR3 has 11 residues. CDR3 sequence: CASSSYGTQYF. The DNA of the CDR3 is TGTGCCAGCAGCTCCTACGGGACCCAGTACTTC. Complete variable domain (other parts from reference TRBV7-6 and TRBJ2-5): GAGVSQSPRYKVTKRGQDVALRCDPISGHVSLYWYRQALGQGPEFLTYFNYEAQQDKSGLPNDRFSAERPEGSISTLTIQRTEQRDSAMYRCASSSYGTQYFGPGTRLLVL.

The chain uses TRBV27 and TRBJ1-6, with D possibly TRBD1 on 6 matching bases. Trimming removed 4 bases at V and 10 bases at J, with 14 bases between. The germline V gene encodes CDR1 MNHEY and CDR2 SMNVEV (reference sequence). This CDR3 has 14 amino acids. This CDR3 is CASSSTGLDSPLHF. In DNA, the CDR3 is TGTGCCAGCAGTTCGACAGGTTTGGACTCACCCCTCCACTTT.

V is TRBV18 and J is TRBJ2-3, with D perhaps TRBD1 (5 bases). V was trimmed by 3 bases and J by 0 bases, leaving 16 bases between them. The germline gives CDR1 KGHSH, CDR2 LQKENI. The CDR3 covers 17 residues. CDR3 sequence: CASSPRQGILSTDTQYF. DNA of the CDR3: TGTGCCAGCTCACCTCGGCAGGGAATCCTTAGCACAGATACGCAGTATTTT.

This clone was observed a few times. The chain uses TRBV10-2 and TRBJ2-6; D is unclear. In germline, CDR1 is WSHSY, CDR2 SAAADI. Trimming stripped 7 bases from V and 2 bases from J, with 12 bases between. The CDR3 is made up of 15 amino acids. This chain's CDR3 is CASTQTAPGANVLTF. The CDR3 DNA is TGCGCCAGCACCCAAACAGCTCCTGGGGCCAACGTCCTGACTTTC.

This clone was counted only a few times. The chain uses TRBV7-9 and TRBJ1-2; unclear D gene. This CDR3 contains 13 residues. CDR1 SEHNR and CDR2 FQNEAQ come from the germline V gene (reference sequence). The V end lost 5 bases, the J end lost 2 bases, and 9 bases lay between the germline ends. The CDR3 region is CASSRSPNYGYTF. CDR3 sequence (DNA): TGTGCCAGCAGCCGCAGCCCCAACTATGGCTACACCTTC.

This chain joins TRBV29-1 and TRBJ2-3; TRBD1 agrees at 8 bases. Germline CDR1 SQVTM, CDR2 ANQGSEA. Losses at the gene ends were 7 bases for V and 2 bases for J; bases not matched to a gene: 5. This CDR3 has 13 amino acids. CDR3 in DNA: TGCAGCGCCTCAGGGGGCCCCACAGATACGCAGTATTTT. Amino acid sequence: CSASGGPTDTQYF.

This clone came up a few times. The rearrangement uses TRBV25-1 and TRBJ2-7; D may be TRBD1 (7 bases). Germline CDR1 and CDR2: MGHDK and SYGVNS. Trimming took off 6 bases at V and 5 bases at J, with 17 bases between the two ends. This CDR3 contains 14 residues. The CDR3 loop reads CASSLTGEEDEQYF. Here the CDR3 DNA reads TGTGCCAGCAGCCTTACAGGGGAGGAGGACGAGCAGTACTTC.

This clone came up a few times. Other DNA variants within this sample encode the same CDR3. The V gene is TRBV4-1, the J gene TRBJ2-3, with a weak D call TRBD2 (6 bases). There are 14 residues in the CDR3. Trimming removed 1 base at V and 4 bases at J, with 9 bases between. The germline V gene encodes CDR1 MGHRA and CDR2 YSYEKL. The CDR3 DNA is TGCGCCAGCAGCCAAGGCGGCGGGGCAGATACGCAGTATTTT. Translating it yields CASSQGGGADTQYF.

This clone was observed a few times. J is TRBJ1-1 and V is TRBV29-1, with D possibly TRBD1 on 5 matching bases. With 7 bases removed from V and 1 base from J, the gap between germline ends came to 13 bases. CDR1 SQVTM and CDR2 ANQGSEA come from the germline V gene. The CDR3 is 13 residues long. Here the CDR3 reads CSGEATGNTEAFF. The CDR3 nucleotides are TGCAGCGGGGAGGCCACAGGGAACACTGAAGCTTTCTTT.

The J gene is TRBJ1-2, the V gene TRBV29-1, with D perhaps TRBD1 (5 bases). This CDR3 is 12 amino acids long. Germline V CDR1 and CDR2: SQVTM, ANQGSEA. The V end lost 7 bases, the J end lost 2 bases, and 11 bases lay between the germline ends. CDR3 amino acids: CSGRVQNYGYTF. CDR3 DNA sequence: TGCAGCGGCAGGGTCCAGAACTATGGCTACACCTTC. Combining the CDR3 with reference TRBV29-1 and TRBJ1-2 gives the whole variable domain SAVISQKPSRDICQRGTSLTIQCQVDSQVTMMFWYRQQPGQSLTLIATANQGSEATYESGFVIDKFPISRPNLTFSTLTVSNMSPEDSSIYLCSGRVQNYGYTFGSGTRLTVV.

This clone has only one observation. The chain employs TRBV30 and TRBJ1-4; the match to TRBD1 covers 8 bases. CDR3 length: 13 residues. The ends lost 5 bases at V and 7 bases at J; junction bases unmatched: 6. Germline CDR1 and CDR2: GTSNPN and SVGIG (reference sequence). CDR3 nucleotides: TGTGCCTGGGGAGACAGGGGCGGTGAAAAACTGTTTTTT. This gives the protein CAWGDRGGEKLFF.

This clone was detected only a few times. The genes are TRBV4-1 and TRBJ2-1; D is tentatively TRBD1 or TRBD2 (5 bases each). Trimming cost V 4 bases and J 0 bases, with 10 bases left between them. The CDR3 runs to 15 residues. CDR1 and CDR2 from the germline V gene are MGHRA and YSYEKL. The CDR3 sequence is CASSLGESSYNEQFF. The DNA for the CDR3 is TGCGCCAGCAGCCTGGGGGAGAGCTCCTACAATGAGCAGTTCTTC.

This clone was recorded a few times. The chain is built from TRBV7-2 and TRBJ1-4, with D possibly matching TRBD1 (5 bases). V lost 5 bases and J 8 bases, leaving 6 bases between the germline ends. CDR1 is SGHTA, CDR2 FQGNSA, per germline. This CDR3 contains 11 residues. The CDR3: CASSGGEKLFF. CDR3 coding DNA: TGTGCCAGCAGCGGGGGGGAAAAACTGTTTTTT. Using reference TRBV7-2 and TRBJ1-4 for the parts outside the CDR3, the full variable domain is GAGVSQSPSNKVTEKGKDVELRCDPISGHTALYWYRQSLGQGLEFLIYFQGNSAPDKSGLPSDRFSAERTGGSVSTLTIQRTQQEDSAVYLCASSGGEKLFFGSGTQLSVL.

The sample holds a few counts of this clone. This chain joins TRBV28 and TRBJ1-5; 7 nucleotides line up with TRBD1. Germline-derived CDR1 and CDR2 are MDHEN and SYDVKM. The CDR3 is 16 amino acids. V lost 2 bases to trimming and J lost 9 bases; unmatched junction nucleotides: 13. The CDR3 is CASSLSLTGPRGPQHF. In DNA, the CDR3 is TGTGCCAGCAGTTTAAGTCTGACAGGGCCGCGGGGGCCCCAGCATTTT.

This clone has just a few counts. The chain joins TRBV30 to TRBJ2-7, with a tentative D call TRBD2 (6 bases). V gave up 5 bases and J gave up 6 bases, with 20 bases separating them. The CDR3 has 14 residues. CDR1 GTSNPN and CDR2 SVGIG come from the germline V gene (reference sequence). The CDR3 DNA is TGTGCCTGGGTCCCAAGCGGGCGGCTCCGCGAGCAGTACTTC. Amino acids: CAWVPSGRLREQYF.

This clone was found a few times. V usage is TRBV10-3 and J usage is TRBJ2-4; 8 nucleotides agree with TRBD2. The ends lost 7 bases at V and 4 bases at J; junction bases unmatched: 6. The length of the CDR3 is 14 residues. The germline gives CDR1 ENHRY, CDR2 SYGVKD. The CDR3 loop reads CAIMDSGAKNIQYF. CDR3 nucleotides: TGTGCCATCATGGATAGCGGGGCTAAAAACATTCAGTACTTC.

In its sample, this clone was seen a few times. This CDR3 reads CASSSAWDEQYF. The CDR3 DNA sequence: TGTGCCAGCAGTTCAGCCTGGGACGAGCAGTACTTC. The gene calls are TRBV28 and TRBJ2-7; D unresolved. The CDR3 runs 12 residues. Germline CDR1 and CDR2: MDHEN and SYDVKM. Trimming removed 4 bases at V and 5 bases at J, with 9 bases between.

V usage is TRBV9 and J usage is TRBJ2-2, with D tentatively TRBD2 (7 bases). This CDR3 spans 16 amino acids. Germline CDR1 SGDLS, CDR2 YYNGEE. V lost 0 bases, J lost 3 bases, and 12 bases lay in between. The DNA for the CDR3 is TGTGCCAGCAGCGTAGCGGGGGGCGCGGACACCGGGGAGCTGTTTTTT. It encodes CASSVAGGADTGELFF.

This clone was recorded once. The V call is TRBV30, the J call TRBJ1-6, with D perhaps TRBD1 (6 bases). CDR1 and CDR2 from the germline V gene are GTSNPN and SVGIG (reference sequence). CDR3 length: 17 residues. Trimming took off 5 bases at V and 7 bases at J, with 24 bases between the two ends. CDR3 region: CAWLADRQTGANSPLHF. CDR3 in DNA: TGTGCCTGGCTTGCTGACCGACAGACAGGAGCAAATTCACCCCTCCACTTT.

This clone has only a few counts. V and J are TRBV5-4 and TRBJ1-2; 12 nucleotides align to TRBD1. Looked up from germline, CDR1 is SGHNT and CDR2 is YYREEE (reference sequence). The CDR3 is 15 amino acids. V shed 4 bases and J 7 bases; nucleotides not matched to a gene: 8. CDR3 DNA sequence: TGTGCCAGCAGCCCAACGGGACAGGGGGCTTTTGGCTACACCTTC. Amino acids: CASSPTGQGAFGYTF.

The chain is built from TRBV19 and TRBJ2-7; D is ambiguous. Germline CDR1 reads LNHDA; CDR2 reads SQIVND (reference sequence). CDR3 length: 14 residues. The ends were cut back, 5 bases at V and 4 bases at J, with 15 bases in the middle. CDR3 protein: CASSSRHTLYEQYF. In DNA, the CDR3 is TGTGCCAGTAGTTCCCGGCATACCTTATACGAGCAGTACTTC.

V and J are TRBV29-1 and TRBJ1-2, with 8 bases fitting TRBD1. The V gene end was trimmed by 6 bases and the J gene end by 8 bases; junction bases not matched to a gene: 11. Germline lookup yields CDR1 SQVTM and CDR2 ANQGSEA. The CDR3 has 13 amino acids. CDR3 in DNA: TGCAGCGTCCCCTTCACAGGGGGAGACGGCTACACCTTC. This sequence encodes CSVPFTGGDGYTF.

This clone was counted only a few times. In DNA form, the CDR3 reads TGTGCCAGCTCACCAGAGTACCTCAAAGAACCCAAAGAGACCCAGTACTTC. Translation gives CASSPEYLKEPKETQYF. V and J are TRBV18 and TRBJ2-5; D unclear. Trimming cost V 2 bases and J 3 bases, with 19 bases left between them. Germline V lookup: CDR1 KGHSH, CDR2 LQKENI. The CDR3 runs 17 residues. The full variable domain, rest sourced from reference TRBV18 and TRBJ2-5, is NAGVMQNPRHLVRRRGQEARLRCSPMKGHSHVYWYRQLPEEGLKFMVYLQKENIIDESGMPKERFSAEFPKEGPSILRIQQVVRGDSAAYFCASSPEYLKEPKETQYFGPGTRLLVL.

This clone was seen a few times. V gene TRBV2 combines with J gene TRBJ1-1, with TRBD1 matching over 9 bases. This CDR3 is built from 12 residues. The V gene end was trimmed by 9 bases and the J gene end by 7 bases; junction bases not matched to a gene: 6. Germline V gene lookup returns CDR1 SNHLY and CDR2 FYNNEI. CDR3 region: CARGTGPGEAFF. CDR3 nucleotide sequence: TGTGCCAGAGGGACAGGGCCCGGTGAAGCTTTCTTT.